What follows is one T cell receptor (beta chain) and its context. The sample is drawn from a study of T cell changes during pregnancy in multiple sclerosis. Per the germline V gene, CDR1 is MNHEY and CDR2 is SVGAGI. The CDR3 runs 14 residues. V trimming: 10 bases; J trimming: 5 bases; junction bases outside the gene matches: 13. The assay was immunoSEQ multiplex PCR, and TCRdb's table has in-frame clones only and misses some. The sample lists about 68,000 clones; about 90% were seen once. This TCR was sampled from a female donor with multiple sclerosis, enrolled in a pregnancy study. This chain links TRBV6-5 with TRBJ2-5, with 7 bases identical to TRBD2. Sequenced here: peripheral blood, sampled in the second trimester of pregnancy. This chain's CDR3 is CATGGSGGRETQYF. The CDR3 coding sequence is TGTGCCACCGGGGGTTCGGGGGGTCGGGAGACCCAGTACTTC.